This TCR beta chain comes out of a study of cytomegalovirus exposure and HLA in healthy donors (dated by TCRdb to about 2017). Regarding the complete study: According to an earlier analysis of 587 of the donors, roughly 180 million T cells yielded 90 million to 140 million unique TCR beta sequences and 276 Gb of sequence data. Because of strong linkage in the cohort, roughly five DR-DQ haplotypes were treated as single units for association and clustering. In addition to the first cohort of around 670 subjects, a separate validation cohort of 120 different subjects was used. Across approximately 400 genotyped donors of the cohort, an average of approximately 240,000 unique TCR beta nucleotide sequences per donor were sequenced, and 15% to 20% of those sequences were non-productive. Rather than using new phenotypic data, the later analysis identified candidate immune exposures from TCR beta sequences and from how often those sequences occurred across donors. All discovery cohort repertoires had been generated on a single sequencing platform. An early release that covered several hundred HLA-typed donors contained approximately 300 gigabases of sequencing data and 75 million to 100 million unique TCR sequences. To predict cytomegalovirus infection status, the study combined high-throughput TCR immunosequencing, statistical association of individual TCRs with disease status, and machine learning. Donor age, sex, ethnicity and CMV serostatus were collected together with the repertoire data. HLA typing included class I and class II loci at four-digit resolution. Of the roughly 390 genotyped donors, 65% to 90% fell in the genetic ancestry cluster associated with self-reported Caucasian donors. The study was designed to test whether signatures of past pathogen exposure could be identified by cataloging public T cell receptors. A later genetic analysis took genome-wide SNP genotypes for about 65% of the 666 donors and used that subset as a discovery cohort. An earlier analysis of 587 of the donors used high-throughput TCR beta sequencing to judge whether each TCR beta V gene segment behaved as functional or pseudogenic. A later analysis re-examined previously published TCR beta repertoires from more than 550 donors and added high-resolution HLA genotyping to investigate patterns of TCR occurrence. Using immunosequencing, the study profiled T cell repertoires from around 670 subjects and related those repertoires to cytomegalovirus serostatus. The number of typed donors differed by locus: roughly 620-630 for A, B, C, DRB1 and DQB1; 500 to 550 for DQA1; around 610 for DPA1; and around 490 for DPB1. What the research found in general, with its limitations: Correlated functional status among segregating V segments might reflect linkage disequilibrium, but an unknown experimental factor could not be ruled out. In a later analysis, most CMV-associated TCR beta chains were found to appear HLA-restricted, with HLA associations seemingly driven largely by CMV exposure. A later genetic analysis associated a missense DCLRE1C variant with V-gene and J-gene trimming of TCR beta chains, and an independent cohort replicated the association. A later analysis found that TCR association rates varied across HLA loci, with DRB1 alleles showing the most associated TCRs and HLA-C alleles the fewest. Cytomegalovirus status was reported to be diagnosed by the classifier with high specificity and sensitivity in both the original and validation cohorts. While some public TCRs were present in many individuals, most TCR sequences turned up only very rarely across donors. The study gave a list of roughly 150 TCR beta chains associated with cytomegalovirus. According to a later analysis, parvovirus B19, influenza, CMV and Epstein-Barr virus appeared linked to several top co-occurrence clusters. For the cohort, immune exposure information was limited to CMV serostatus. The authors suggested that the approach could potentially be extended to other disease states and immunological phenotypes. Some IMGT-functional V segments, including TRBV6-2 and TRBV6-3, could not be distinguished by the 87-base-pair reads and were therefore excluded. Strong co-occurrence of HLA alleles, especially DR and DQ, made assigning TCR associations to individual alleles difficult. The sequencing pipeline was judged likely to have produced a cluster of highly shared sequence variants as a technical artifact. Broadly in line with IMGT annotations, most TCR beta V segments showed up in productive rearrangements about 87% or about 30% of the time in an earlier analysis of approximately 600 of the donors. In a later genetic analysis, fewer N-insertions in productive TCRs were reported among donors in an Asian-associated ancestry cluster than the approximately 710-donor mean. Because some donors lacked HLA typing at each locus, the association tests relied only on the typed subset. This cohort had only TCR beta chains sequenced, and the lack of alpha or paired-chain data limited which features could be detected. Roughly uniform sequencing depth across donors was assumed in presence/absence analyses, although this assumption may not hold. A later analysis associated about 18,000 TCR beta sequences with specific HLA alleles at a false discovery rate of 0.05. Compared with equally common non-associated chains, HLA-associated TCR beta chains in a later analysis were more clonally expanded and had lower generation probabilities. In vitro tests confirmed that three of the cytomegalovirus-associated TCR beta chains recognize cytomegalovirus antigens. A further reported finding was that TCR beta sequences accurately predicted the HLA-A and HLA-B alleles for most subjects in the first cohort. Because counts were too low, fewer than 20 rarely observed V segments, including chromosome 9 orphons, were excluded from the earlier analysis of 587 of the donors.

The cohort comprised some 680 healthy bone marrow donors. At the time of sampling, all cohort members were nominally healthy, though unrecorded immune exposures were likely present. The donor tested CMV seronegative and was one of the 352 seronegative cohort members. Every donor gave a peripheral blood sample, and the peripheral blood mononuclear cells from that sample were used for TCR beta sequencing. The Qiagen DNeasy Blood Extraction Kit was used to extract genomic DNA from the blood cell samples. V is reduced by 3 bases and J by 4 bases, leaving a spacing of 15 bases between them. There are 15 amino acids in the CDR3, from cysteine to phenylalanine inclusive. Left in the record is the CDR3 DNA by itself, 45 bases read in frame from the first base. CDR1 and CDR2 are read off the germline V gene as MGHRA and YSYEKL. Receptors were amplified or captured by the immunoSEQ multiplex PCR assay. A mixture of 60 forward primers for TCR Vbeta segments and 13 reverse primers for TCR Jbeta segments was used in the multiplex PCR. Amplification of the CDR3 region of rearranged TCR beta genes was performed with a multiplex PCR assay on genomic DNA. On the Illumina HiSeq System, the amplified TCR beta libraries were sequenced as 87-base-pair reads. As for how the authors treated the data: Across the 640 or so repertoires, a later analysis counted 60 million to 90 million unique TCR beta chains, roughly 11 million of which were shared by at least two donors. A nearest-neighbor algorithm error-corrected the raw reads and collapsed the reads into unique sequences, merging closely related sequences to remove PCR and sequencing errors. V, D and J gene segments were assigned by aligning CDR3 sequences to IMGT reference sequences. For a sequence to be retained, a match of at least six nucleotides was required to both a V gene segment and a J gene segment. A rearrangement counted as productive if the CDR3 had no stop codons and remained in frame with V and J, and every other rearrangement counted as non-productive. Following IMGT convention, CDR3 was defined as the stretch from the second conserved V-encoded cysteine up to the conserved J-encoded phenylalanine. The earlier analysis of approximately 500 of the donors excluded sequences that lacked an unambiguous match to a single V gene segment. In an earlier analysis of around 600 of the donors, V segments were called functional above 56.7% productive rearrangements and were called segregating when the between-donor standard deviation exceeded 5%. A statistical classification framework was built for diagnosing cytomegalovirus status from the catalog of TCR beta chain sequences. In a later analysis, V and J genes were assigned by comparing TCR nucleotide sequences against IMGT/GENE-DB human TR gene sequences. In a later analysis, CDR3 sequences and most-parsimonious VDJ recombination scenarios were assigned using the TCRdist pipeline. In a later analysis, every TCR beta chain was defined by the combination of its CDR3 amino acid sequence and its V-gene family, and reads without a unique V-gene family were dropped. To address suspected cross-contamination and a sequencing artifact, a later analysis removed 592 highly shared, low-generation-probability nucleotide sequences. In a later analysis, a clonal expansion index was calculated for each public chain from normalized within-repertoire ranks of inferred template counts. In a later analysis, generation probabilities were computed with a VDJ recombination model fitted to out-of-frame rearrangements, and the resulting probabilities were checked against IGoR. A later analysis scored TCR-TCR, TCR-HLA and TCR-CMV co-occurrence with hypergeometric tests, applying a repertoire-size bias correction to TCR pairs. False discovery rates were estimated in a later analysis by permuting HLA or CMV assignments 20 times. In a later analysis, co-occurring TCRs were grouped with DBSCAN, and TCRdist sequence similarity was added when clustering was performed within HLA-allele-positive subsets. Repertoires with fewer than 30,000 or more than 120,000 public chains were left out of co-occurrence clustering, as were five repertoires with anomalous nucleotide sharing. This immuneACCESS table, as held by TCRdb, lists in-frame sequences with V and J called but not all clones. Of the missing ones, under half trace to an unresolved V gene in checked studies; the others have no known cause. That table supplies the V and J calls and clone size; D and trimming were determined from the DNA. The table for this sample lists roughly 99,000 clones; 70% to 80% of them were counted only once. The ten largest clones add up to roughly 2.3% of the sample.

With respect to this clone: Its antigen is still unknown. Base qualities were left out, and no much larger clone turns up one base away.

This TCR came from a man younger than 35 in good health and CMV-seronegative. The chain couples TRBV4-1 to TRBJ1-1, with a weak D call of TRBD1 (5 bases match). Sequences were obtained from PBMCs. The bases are TGCGCCAGCAGCCACAGAGCGGGGGAGGGCACTGAAGCTTTCTTT. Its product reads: CASSHRAGEGTEAFF.